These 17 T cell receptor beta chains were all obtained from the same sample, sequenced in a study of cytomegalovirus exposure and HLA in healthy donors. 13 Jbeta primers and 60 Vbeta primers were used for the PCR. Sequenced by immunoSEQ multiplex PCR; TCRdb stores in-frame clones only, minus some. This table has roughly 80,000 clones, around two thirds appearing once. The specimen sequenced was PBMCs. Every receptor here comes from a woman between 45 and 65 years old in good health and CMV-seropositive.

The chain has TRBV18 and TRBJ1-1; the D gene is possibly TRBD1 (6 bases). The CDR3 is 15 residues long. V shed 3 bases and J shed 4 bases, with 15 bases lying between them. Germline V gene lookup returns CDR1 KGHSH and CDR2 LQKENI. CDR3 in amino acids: CASSPGGRVSTEAFF. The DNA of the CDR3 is TGTGCCAGCTCACCCGGGGGGCGGGTAAGCACTGAAGCTTTCTTT. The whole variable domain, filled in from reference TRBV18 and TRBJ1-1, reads NAGVMQNPRHLVRRRGQEARLRCSPMKGHSHVYWYRQLPEEGLKFMVYLQKENIIDESGMPKERFSAEFPKEGPSILRIQQVVRGDSAAYFCASSPGGRVSTEAFFGQGTRLTVV.

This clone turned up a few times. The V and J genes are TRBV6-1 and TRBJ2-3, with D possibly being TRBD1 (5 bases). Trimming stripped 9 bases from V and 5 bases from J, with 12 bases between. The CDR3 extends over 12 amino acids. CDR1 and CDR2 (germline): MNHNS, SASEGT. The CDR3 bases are TGTGCCAGTGGACACATCCGAGATACGCAGTATTTT. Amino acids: CASGHIRDTQYF.

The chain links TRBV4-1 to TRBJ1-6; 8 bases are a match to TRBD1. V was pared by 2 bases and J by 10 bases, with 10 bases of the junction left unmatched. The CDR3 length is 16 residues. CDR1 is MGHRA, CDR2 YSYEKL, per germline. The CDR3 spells CASSQPTDRVGSPLHF. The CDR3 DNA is TGCGCCAGCAGCCAACCCACGGACAGGGTAGGATCACCCCTCCACTTT.

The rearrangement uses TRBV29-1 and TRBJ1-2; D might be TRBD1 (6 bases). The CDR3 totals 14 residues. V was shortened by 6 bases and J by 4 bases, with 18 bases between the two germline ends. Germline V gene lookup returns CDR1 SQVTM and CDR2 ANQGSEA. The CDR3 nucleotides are TGCAGCGTCAGACAGGATCCGAGGGGCTATGGCTACACCTTC. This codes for CSVRQDPRGYGYTF.

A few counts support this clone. The CDR3 bases are TGTGCCAGCAGCTCCGGGACAGGGGTGGAATCCACTGAAGCTTTCTTT. Translating it yields CASSSGTGVESTEAFF. The chain has TRBV7-9 and TRBJ1-1; 10 bases line up with TRBD1. The germline V gene has CDR1 SEHNR and CDR2 FQNEAQ (reference sequence). J lost 4 bases, V lost 4 bases, and 9 bases had no gene match. The CDR3 contains 16 residues.

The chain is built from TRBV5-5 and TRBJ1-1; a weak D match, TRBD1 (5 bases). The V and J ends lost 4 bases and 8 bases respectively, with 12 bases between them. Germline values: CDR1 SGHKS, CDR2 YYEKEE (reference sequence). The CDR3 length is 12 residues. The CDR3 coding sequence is TGTGCCAGCAGCCCTTCAGGGAGGGAAGCTTTCTTT. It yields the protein CASSPSGREAFF.

CDR3 protein: CASSSAGTVSNQPQHF. The CDR3 DNA is TGTGCCAGCAGTTCCGCCGGGACAGTTAGCAATCAGCCCCAGCATTTT. The J gene is TRBJ1-5, the V gene TRBV28; 7 bases are a match to TRBD1. CDR3 length equals 16 residues. Germline V gives CDR1 MDHEN, CDR2 SYDVKM. V dropped 4 bases and J dropped 0; count of bases not matched to a gene: 6.

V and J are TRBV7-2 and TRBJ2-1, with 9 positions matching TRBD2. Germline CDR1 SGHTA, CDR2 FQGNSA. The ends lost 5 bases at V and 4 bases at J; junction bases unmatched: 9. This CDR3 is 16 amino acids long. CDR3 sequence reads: CASSPSGSGGYNEQFF. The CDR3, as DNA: TGTGCCAGCAGCCCTTCGGGTAGCGGGGGTTACAATGAGCAGTTCTTC.

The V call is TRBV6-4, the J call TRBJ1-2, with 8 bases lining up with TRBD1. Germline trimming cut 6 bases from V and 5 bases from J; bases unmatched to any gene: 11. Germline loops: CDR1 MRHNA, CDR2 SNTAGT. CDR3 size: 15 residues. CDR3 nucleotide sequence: TGTGCCAGCAGAACATCCCCAGGGGGCGGTTATGGCTACACCTTC. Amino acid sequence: CASRTSPGGGYGYTF.

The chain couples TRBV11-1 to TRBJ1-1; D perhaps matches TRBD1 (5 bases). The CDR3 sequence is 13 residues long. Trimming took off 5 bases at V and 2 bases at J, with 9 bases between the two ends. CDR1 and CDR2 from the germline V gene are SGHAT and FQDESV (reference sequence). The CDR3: CASSLDRNTEAFF. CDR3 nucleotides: TGTGCCAGCAGCCTTGACAGAAACACTGAAGCTTTCTTT.

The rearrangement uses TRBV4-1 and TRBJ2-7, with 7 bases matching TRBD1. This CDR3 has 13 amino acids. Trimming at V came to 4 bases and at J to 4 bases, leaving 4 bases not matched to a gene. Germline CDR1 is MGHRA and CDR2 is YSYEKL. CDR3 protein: CASSLGQIYEQYF. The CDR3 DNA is TGCGCCAGCAGCCTGGGACAGATATACGAGCAGTACTTC.

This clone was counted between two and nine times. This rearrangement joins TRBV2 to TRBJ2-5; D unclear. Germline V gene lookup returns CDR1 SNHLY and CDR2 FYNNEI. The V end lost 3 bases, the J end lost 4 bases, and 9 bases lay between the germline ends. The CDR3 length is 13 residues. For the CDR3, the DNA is TGTGCCAGCAGTGAGAGGTCGTTAGAGACCCAGTACTTC. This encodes CASSERSLETQYF.

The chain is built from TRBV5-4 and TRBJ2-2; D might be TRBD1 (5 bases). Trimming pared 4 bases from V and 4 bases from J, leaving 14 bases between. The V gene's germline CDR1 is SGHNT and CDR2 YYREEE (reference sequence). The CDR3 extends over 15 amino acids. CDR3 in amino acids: CASSQELRGTGELFF. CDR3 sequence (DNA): TGTGCCAGCAGCCAAGAGCTTAGGGGCACCGGGGAGCTGTTTTTT.

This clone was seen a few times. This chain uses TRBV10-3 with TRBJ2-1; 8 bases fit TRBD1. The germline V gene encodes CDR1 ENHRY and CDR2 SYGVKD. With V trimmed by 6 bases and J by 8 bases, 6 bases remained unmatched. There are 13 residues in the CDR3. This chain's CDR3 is CAIRPGQEDEQFF. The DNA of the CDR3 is TGTGCCATCAGACCGGGACAGGAGGATGAGCAGTTCTTC.

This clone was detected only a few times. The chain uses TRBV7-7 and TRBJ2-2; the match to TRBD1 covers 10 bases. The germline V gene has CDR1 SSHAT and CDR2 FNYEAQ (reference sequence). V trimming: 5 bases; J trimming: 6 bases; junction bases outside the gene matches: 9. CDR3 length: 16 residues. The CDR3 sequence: CASSQIPDRGPGELFF. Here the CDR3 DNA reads TGTGCCAGCAGCCAGATCCCCGACAGGGGGCCCGGGGAGCTGTTTTTT. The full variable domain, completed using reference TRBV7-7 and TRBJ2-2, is GAGVSQSPRYKVTKRGQDVTLRCDPISSHATLYWYQQALGQGPEFLTYFNYEAQPDKSGLPSDRFSAERPEGSISTLTIQRTEQRDSAMYRCASSQIPDRGPGELFFGEGSRLTVL.

The CDR3 bases are TGCGCCAGCAGCTCGAAAGTCTCAATACAGGGAGATGGCTACACCTTC. Protein product: CASSSKVSIQGDGYTF. The chain couples TRBV5-1 to TRBJ1-2; D is possibly TRBD1 (6 bases). CDR1 and CDR2 (germline): SGHRS, YFSETQ. The CDR3 has 16 amino acids. Deletions cut 3 bases from V and 6 bases from J, with 21 bases between.

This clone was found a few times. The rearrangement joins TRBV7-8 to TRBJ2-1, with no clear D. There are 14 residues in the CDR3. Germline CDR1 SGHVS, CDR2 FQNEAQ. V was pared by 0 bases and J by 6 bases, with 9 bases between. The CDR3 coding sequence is TGTGCCAGCAGCTTAGCGTTACAGACCAATGAGCAGTTCTTC. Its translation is CASSLALQTNEQFF.